The 15 T cell receptor beta chains below come from one sample, sequenced in a study of blood T cell repertoires in COVID-19. Produced via immunoSEQ multiplex PCR; TCRdb's table is partial and in-frame only. The sample lists approximately 120,000 clones, less than 90% occurring once. Material for sequencing was peripheral blood. The receptors were gathered from a woman aged 55-69 years with acute or convalescent COVID-19.

V and J are TRBV19 and TRBJ1-6, with 7 bases that match TRBD1. The CDR3 totals 13 residues. Germline V lookup: CDR1 LNHDA, CDR2 SQIVND (reference sequence). The junction had 3 bases not matched to a gene; V was cut back by 6 bases and J by 7 bases. As DNA, the CDR3 is TGTGCCAGTAGAGTACAGGGGAATTCACCCCTCCACTTT. Protein sequence: CASRVQGNSPLHF.

CDR3 sequence (DNA): TGTGCCAGCAGCCAATCATCCAATAGCAATCAGCCCCAGCATTTT. Translation: CASSQSSNSNQPQHF. This sequence joins TRBV4-2 and TRBJ1-5; D not certain. This CDR3 region has 15 residues. V gave up 2 bases and J gave up 0 bases, with 8 bases separating them. Germline-derived CDR1 and CDR2 are LGHNA and YNFKEQ.

The rearrangement uses TRBV20-1 and TRBJ2-7; 11 bases map to TRBD2. The CDR3 is made up of 16 amino acids. Germline CDR1 and CDR2: DFQATT and SNEGSKA (reference sequence). With 3 bases clipped from V and 3 bases from J, the junction kept 10 bases outside the gene matches. CDR3 loop: CSASSGRALILYEQYF. The CDR3, as DNA: TGCAGTGCTAGTAGCGGGAGGGCCTTAATCCTCTACGAGCAGTACTTC.

The chain is built from TRBV7-2 and TRBJ1-1, with D perhaps TRBD1 (5 bases). Germline assignment: CDR1 SGHTA and CDR2 FQGNSA. The length of the CDR3 is 14 residues. Trimming took off 5 bases at V and 6 bases at J, with 16 bases between the two ends. CDR3 loop: CASSPPGTRAEAFF. DNA of the CDR3: TGTGCCAGCAGCCCCCCGGGCACCAGGGCTGAAGCTTTCTTT. The complete variable domain, with remaining parts taken from reference TRBV7-2 and TRBJ1-1, reads GAGVSQSPSNKVTEKGKDVELRCDPISGHTALYWYRQSLGQGLEFLIYFQGNSAPDKSGLPSDRFSAERTGGSVSTLTIQRTQQEDSAVYLCASSPPGTRAEAFFGQGTRLTVV.

This clone was observed once. This chain joins TRBV30 and TRBJ1-2; D unclear. CDR1 is GTSNPN, CDR2 SVGIG, per germline (reference sequence). Trimming removed 4 bases at V and 4 bases at J, with 10 bases between. The length of the CDR3 is 12 residues. Written as DNA, the CDR3 is TGTGCCTGGACCGGGGTGAGCTATGGCTACACCTTC. Its translation is CAWTGVSYGYTF.

V and J are TRBV9 and TRBJ2-3; TRBD1 is a possible D gene (5 bases). This CDR3 has 15 amino acids. Germline lookup yields CDR1 SGDLS and CDR2 YYNGEE. Trimming shortened V by 0 bases and J by 1 base, and 9 bases separated the two germline ends. CDR3 DNA sequence: TGTGCCAGCAGCGTAGACAGGTTGCGCACAGATACGCAGTATTTT. This codes for CASSVDRLRTDTQYF.

This rearrangement joins TRBV7-2 to TRBJ1-1; D gene unclear. V gave up 5 bases and J gave up 1 base, with 11 bases separating them. This CDR3 contains 14 residues. Germline CDR1 SGHTA, CDR2 FQGNSA. The CDR3 sequence is CASSPLLSNTEAFF. CDR3 DNA sequence: TGTGCCAGCAGCCCCCTCCTCTCGAACACTGAAGCTTTCTTT. Together with reference TRBV7-2 and TRBJ1-1, the CDR3 gives the full variable domain: GAGVSQSPSNKVTEKGKDVELRCDPISGHTALYWYRQSLGQGLEFLIYFQGNSAPDKSGLPSDRFSAERTGGSVSTLTIQRTQQEDSAVYLCASSPLLSNTEAFFGQGTRLTVV.

The rearrangement uses TRBV6-2 or TRBV6-3 and TRBJ2-3; 7 bases fit TRBD1. The CDR3 is 13 residues long. Looked up from germline, CDR1 is MNHEY and CDR2 is SVGEGT. V was pared by 2 bases and J by 9 bases, with 5 bases of the junction left unmatched. The CDR3 nucleotides are TGTGCCAGCAGTTACACAGGGGCGAGGACGCAGTATTTT. Its protein is CASSYTGARTQYF.

The chain is built from TRBV19 and TRBJ2-4, with 9 positions matching TRBD1. Unmatched junction bases numbered 9, after V lost 5 bases and J lost 7 bases. CDR1 is LNHDA and CDR2 is SQIVND in the germline V gene (reference sequence). The CDR3 sequence is 15 residues long. In nucleotides, the CDR3 is TGTGCCAGTAGTTCCCGGACAGGGGTGGGGAACATTCAGTACTTC. Amino acid sequence: CASSSRTGVGNIQYF.

The chain carries TRBV6-5 and TRBJ1-4, with D tentatively TRBD1 (5 bases). Germline values: CDR1 MNHEY, CDR2 SVGAGI. V was shortened by 6 bases and J by 7 bases, with 15 bases between the two germline ends. The CDR3 is 14 amino acids. The CDR3 protein is CASRSGGGGEKLFF. In DNA form, the CDR3 reads TGTGCCAGCAGGAGTGGGGGGGGTGGTGAAAAACTGTTTTTT.

The chain uses TRBV7-2 and TRBJ2-2, with 7 bases matching TRBD2. The CDR3 has 15 amino acids. Germline V gene sequence: CDR1 SGHTA, CDR2 FQGNSA. V lost 4 bases and J lost 4; bases outside the gene matches: 6. This CDR3 reads CASSSKRGGTGELFF. CDR3 sequence (DNA): TGTGCCAGCAGCTCCAAGCGGGGCGGCACCGGGGAGCTGTTTTTT.

The V call is TRBV15, the J call TRBJ1-6; possibly TRBD1 for D (5 bases). Germline CDR1 is LNHNV and CDR2 is YYDKDF (reference sequence). V was clipped by 2 bases and J by 9 bases, with 14 bases between them. The CDR3 loop spans 15 amino acids. CDR3 nucleotide sequence: TGTGCCACCAGCAGAACTCAGGGTGGTGGTTCACCCCTCCACTTT. Amino acids: CATSRTQGGGSPLHF.

The rearrangement uses TRBV6-5 and TRBJ2-1, with D possibly TRBD1 on 6 matching bases. V was trimmed by 4 bases and J by 4 bases, leaving 11 bases between them. The CDR3 is made up of 14 amino acids. Germline-derived CDR1 and CDR2 are MNHEY and SVGAGI. The CDR3 loop is CASSLDRLYNEQFF. The CDR3 coding sequence is TGTGCCAGCAGTTTGGACAGACTTTACAATGAGCAGTTCTTC.

This clone has a single count. The chain carries TRBV5-1 and TRBJ2-2; weak D call: TRBD1 (6 bases). This CDR3 is 14 amino acids long. Trimming stripped 1 base from V and 6 bases from J, with 10 bases between. The V gene's germline CDR1 is SGHRS and CDR2 YFSETQ. For the CDR3, the DNA is TGCGCCAGCAGCTTGCGTGGGGGCCCCGGGGAGCTGTTTTTT. Its translation is CASSLRGGPGELFF.

The chain has TRBV15 and TRBJ1-2; D perhaps matches TRBD1 (6 bases). Trimming cost V 1 base and J 6 bases, with 18 bases left between them. Germline-derived CDR1 and CDR2 are LNHNV and YYDKDF (reference sequence). The CDR3 is made up of 16 amino acids. Written as DNA, the CDR3 is TGTGCCACCAGCAGAGTTCGCCAGGGGACGTGGGATGGCTACACCTTC. This encodes CATSRVRQGTWDGYTF. The full variable domain, completed using reference TRBV15 and TRBJ1-2, is DAMVIQNPRYQVTQFGKPVTLSCSQTLNHNVMYWYQQKSSQAPKLLFHYYDKDFNNEADTPDNFQSRRPNTSFCFLDIRSPGLGDTAMYLCATSRVRQGTWDGYTFGSGTRLTVV.